The count of the clone carrying this TCR beta chain is one. TCRdb's table, derived via immunoSEQ multiplex PCR, lists solely in-frame clones and lacks some. The repertoire holds about 250,000 clones, with 88% as singletons. The data originate from a study of blood T cell repertoires in COVID-19. The sequenced sample was PBMCs or T cells enriched from blood (not recorded which). The TCR comes from a woman aged 50 to 65 who had recovered from COVID-19.

CDR3 bases: TGTGCCAGCAGCTTAGGCGAGCGGGGAAACCCCGAGCCGCGCAATGAGCAGTTCTTC. Its protein product is CASSLGERGNPEPRNEQFF. The rearrangement uses TRBV7-8 and TRBJ2-1; 7 nucleotides agree with TRBD2. The CDR3 length is 19 residues. CDR1 is SGHVS, CDR2 FQNEAQ, per germline. The trim removed 1 base at V and 6 bases at J, leaving 18 bases unmatched.